A selection of T cell receptor beta chains follows, all from one sample in a study of human T cells and chemical hapten exposure. TCRdb called the 5' RACE reads again in MiXCR, with one record for every CDR3 protein. The sample carries about 140,000 distinct CDR3 sequences, roughly 4% recorded once. These TCRs come from a female donor in good health. The CDR3 runs from the conserved cysteine through the conserved F or W. D genes are given only for firm matches. Size tells how often a clone was seen (once, few, many) or the class of an expanded clone, and some rows leave it out.

TRBV14	NA	many	TRBJ2-7	TGTGCCAGCAGCCAAGTGTGGCGGAGCGAGCAGTACTTC	CASSQVWRSEQYF
TRBV4-1	TRBD1	NA	TRBJ2-7	TGCGCCAGCAGCCAAGGAGGGGGCCCCTACGAGCAGTACTTC	CASSQGGGPYEQYF
TRBV7-9	NA	few	TRBJ1-5	TGTGCCAGCAGCTCAGGGGTGAAGGAGGGTCAGCCCCAGCATTTT	CASSSGVKEGQPQHF
TRBV7-9	NA	many	TRBJ2-3	TGTGCCGCTCATAGGGCGGGGAGCACAGATACGCAGTATTTT	CAAHRAGSTDTQYF
TRBV18	NA	few	TRBJ2-5	TGTGCCAGCTCACCGATCTGGACTTTAGGGTACCAAGAGACCCAGTACTTC	CASSPIWTLGYQETQYF
TRBV2	NA	many	TRBJ2-4	TGTGCCAGCAGTGACCGCAGGGCCAAAAACATTCAGTACTTC	CASSDRRAKNIQYF
TRBV9	NA	many	TRBJ2-2	TGTGCCAGCAGCGTATTGGCGAACACCGGGGAGCTGTTTTTT	CASSVLANTGELFF
TRBV11-2	NA	NA	TRBJ2-7	TGTGCCAGCAGCTTAGATACTAGCAGGCCCTACGAGCAGTACTTC	CASSLDTSRPYEQYF
TRBV20-1	NA	many	TRBJ2-1	TGCAGTGCTAGAGATCTAAACTCCTACAATGAGCAGTTCTTC	CSARDLNSYNEQFF
TRBV6-6	TRBD2	many	TRBJ2-3	TGTGCCAGCGGGAGCGGGGGACCCACAGATACGCAGTATTTT	CASGSGGPTDTQYF
TRBV5-4	TRBD2	many	TRBJ2-3	TGTGCCAGCAGCTTAGCGGGGTCGGCAGATACGCAGTATTTT	CASSLAGSADTQYF
TRBV20-1	TRBD1	many	TRBJ1-1	TGCAGTGCTAGAGATGGGACAGGGGGCACTGAAGCTTTCTTT	CSARDGTGGTEAFF
TRBV18	TRBD2	NA	TRBJ2-7	TGTGCCAGCTCACCACCGGGAGGGAGCCCCGACGAGCAGTACTTC	CASSPPGGSPDEQYF
TRBV4-2	NA	many	TRBJ2-1	TGTGCCAGCAGCCAAGGCAGGGATAATGAGCAGTTCTTC	CASSQGRDNEQFF
TRBV29-1	NA	many	TRBJ1-4	TGCAGCGTTGTGGACAAATGTAATGAAAAACTGTTTTTT	CSVVDKCNEKLFF
TRBV12-3/TRBV12-4	TRBD1	few	TRBJ2-7	TGTGCCAGCAGTCAGAGACAGGGCTTACTGTACTTC	CASSQRQGLLYF
TRBV27	NA	many	TRBJ2-3	TGTGCCAGCAGTTTGGGAGACAGGGATACGCAGTATTTT	CASSLGDRDTQYF
TRBV5-4	NA	many	TRBJ1-3	TGTGCCAGCAGCGCCCCGATGGGGTCTTCCTCTGGAAACACCATATATTTT	CASSAPMGSSSGNTIYF
TRBV27	NA	NA	TRBJ2-7	TGTGCCAGCAGTGGCCTGGACACCAACTACGAGCAGTACTTC	CASSGLDTNYEQYF
TRBV12-3/TRBV12-4	NA	many	TRBJ2-7	TGTGCCAGCAGTTTAGCTGCAGGGGTCGAGCAGTACTTC	CASSLAAGVEQYF
TRBV6-5	NA	many	TRBJ2-3	TGTGCCAGCAGTCCCGACTTCGCTAGCACAGATACGCAGTATTTT	CASSPDFASTDTQYF
TRBV7-3	NA	many	TRBJ1-1	TGTGCCAGCAGCTCCGGGGACCTAGGTGAAGCTTTCTTT	CASSSGDLGEAFF
TRBV12-3/TRBV12-4	NA	many	TRBJ1-5	TGTGCCAGCAGTTTGGGGCTCGGTCAGCCCCAGCATTTT	CASSLGLGQPQHF
TRBV3-1	NA	many	TRBJ1-1	TGTGCCAGCAGCCTCCAGTCCCCCCTCGGAAACACTGAAGCTTTCTTT	CASSLQSPLGNTEAFF
TRBV12-3/TRBV12-4	NA	many	TRBJ2-5	TGTGCCAGCAGCTTCCAGGGGACTGCCCAGTACTTC	CASSFQGTAQYF
TRBV7-2	NA	many	TRBJ1-5	TGTGCCAGCAGCTTAGCACAGGGAGGTGGCGATCAGCCCCAGCATTTT	CASSLAQGGGDQPQHF
TRBV5-1	TRBD1	NA	TRBJ2-5	TGCGCCAGCAGCTTAGAGACAGGGGCTGGGACCCAGTACTTC	CASSLETGAGTQYF
TRBV7-2	NA	few	TRBJ2-7	TGTGCCAGCAGCCCCTATATCGCCGGCGAGCAGTACTTC	CASSPYIAGEQYF
TRBV27	NA	many	TRBJ1-2	TGTGCCAGCAGTTTGGTCAGGGATTCAAATGGCTACACCTTC	CASSLVRDSNGYTF
TRBV2	TRBD2	many	TRBJ2-5	TGTGCCAGCCTATCCGGGACTAGCGGAGATTCTTTGGAGACCCAGTACTTC	CASLSGTSGDSLETQYF
TRBV11-2	NA	many	TRBJ2-1	TGTGCCAGCAGCTTAGTTTTGGATAATGAGCAGTTCTTC	CASSLVLDNEQFF
TRBV2	TRBD1	many	TRBJ1-5	TGTGCCAGCAGTGGAACAGGGGATGGCAATCAGCCCCAGCATTTT	CASSGTGDGNQPQHF
TRBV7-8	NA	many	TRBJ2-3	TGTGCCAGCAGCCCCTTGACAGAAGGCTCCCCAGATACGCAGTATTTT	CASSPLTEGSPDTQYF
TRBV7-2	TRBD1	many	TRBJ2-3	TGTGCCAGCAGCCCCCGGGACAGGGCCGATACGCAGTATTTT	CASSPRDRADTQYF
TRBV20-1	NA	NA	TRBJ2-3	TGCAGTGCTCCCGACAAAGGGGCGTCTGGTACGCAGTATTTT	CSAPDKGASGTQYF
TRBV20-1	TRBD1	NA	TRBJ1-2	TGCAGTGCTAGTGGACAGGGATGTAACTATGGCTACACCTTC	CSASGQGCNYGYTF
TRBV18	NA	many	TRBJ1-4	TGTGCCAGCTCCCCACCGGAAGGGGCAGGTGAAAAACTGTTTTTT	CASSPPEGAGEKLFF
TRBV5-5	TRBD1	many	TRBJ1-2	TGTGCCAGCAGCATTCGACAGGGGGCCCCGGGGGGCTACACCTTC	CASSIRQGAPGGYTF
TRBV5-1	TRBD1	many	TRBJ1-6	TGCGCCAGCAGCTCTACGACAGGGGGACCCGATTCACCCCTCCACTTT	CASSSTTGGPDSPLHF
TRBV9	NA	many	TRBJ1-1	TGTGCCAGCAGCGGAGTAGGCAGCAGGAGTGAAGCTTTCTTT	CASSGVGSRSEAFF
TRBV20-1	TRBD1	many	TRBJ2-7	TGCAGTGCTAGGGGGACAGGCCTCTCCTACGAGCAGTACTTC	CSARGTGLSYEQYF
TRBV6-2/TRBV6-3	NA	many	TRBJ2-1	TGTGCCAGCACCTCGCGACGGGGGCCCTGGGGCGAGCAGTTCTTC	CASTSRRGPWGEQFF
TRBV18	TRBD1	NA	TRBJ1-1	TGTGCCAGCTCACCGAGGGACAGCCTGCGTGGGGCTTTCTTT	CASSPRDSLRGAFF
TRBV2	NA	many	TRBJ2-3	TGTGCCACCAAAGGCCTTGCGGTAGATACGCAGTATTTT	CATKGLAVDTQYF
TRBV5-1	NA	many	TRBJ1-1	TGCGCCAGCAGCTGGGGGCAGAACACTGAAGCTTTCTTT	CASSWGQNTEAFF
TRBV12-3/TRBV12-4	TRBD1	many	TRBJ1-1	TGTGCCAGCAGACCGGGACAGGAAGCTTTCTTT	CASRPGQEAFF
TRBV5-1	NA	NA	TRBJ1-1	TGCGCCAGCAGCCTGGAAGGTCAGGGTGAAGCTTTCTTT	CASSLEGQGEAFF
TRBV5-1	NA	many	TRBJ2-5	TGCGCCAGCAGCCCGGGCCCCCTCCGGGCGAGGCACGAGACCCAGTACTTC	CASSPGPLRARHETQYF
TRBV4-2	NA	many	TRBJ2-5	TGTGCCAGCAGCCAAGATACCCGGGACCAGGTTCCTGAAGAGACCCAGTACTTC	CASSQDTRDQVPEETQYF
TRBV19	NA	NA	TRBJ1-1	TGTGTCGTTTCCCCTTGGGGCAGCATGAACACTGAAGCTTTCTTT	CVVSPWGSMNTEAFF
TRBV20-1	TRBD2	many	TRBJ2-4	TGCAGTGCTTATGGACTAGCGGGGGGAAAAAACATTCAGTACTTC	CSAYGLAGGKNIQYF
TRBV5-1	NA	many	TRBJ2-7	TGCGCCAGCAGAATATCCGACCGTTGGTCGAGCTCCTACGAGCAGTACTTC	CASRISDRWSSSYEQYF
TRBV28	NA	many	TRBJ1-4	TGTGCCAGCAGTTTTTATAGGAATGAAAAACTGTTTTTT	CASSFYRNEKLFF
TRBV6-2/TRBV6-3	NA	many	TRBJ2-2	TGTGCCAGCAGTTACAGGTGGCTATCCACCGGGGAGCTGTTTTTT	CASSYRWLSTGELFF